The present TCR beta chain was sequenced within a study of blood T cell repertoires in COVID-19. Overall study context: Sources were T cells, B-cell-depleted T cells, or PBMCs; the material itself was cDNA or gDNA.

V lost 3 bases and J 3 bases, leaving 8 bases between the germline ends. Germline values: CDR1 MDHEN, CDR2 SYDVKM. The CDR3 sequence is 13 residues long. This clone was counted once. Per the study methods: Amplification from reference gene primers served as the basis for estimated nucleated cell counts. The repertoire was sequenced with immunoSEQ multiplex PCR; TCRdb's copy has only in-frame clones and lacks some. V and J calls and clone size are copied from that table; D and trimming were computed from the DNA. Here the sample spans about 140,000 clones, almost 80% being singletons. V usage is TRBV28 and J usage is TRBJ1-1; the D is unclear. The source of this sequence is a woman between 45 and 65 years old who had recovered from COVID-19. The specimen sequenced was PBMCs or T cells enriched from blood (not recorded which). CDR3 residues: CASSLFGDTEAFF. The CDR3 DNA reads as TGTGCCAGCAGTTTGTTCGGGGACACTGAAGCTTTCTTT.